This is a list of T cell receptor beta chains from one sample in a study of blood T cell repertoires in COVID-19. Profiling relied on immunoSEQ multiplex PCR, and the TCRdb table lists in-frame clones only, not all of them. The sample consists of about 74,000 clones, approximately 84% of them appearing once. Sequenced: peripheral blood. These receptors were collected from a man in his 70s with acute or convalescent COVID-19. Both conserved end residues are part of each CDR3. Fields, in order: CDR3 protein, CDR3 DNA, D gene, clone size, V gene, J gene. D genes are given only for firm matches. Size tells how often a clone was seen (once, few, many) or the class of an expanded clone, and some rows leave it out.

CDR3aa: CASSVASSYGGELFF; CDR3nt: TGTGCCAGCTCGGTAGCGTCTTCTTACGGCGGGGAGCTGTTTTTT; d_gene: -; abundance: -; v_gene: TRBV2; j_gene: TRBJ2-2
CDR3aa: CASSPPGTVGYTF; CDR3nt: TGTGCCAGCAGCCCCCCTGGGACAGTAGGCTACACCTTC; d_gene: TRBD1; abundance: -; v_gene: TRBV7-8; j_gene: TRBJ1-2
CDR3aa: CASSLSEGNEQFF; CDR3nt: TGTGCCAGCAGCTTGAGCGAGGGCAATGAGCAGTTCTTC; d_gene: -; abundance: -; v_gene: TRBV11-1; j_gene: TRBJ2-1
CDR3aa: CASSLGQDSNEKLFF; CDR3nt: TGTGCCAGCAGCTTAGGGCAGGACAGTAATGAAAAACTGTTTTTT; d_gene: -; abundance: -; v_gene: TRBV7-2; j_gene: TRBJ1-4
CDR3aa: CAIRESGRGYGYTF; CDR3nt: TGTGCCATCAGAGAGTCCGGGAGAGGCTATGGCTACACCTTC; d_gene: -; abundance: -; v_gene: TRBV10-3; j_gene: TRBJ1-2
CDR3aa: CASSLSGNYEQYF; CDR3nt: TGCGCCAGCAGCTTGTCAGGAAATTACGAGCAGTACTTC; d_gene: -; abundance: -; v_gene: TRBV5-1; j_gene: TRBJ2-7
CDR3aa: CASSRTGSGANVLTF; CDR3nt: TGTGCCAGCAGCCGGACAGGGTCCGGGGCCAACGTCCTGACTTTC; d_gene: TRBD1; abundance: -; v_gene: TRBV9; j_gene: TRBJ2-6
CDR3aa: CASSMEGRGTEAFF; CDR3nt: TGTGCCAGCAGCATGGAAGGCAGGGGCACTGAAGCTTTCTTT; d_gene: -; abundance: -; v_gene: TRBV7-9; j_gene: TRBJ1-1
CDR3aa: CASSSPDRYGYTF; CDR3nt: TGTGCCAGCAGCTCTCCGGACAGATATGGCTACACCTTC; d_gene: -; abundance: -; v_gene: TRBV7-2; j_gene: TRBJ1-2
CDR3aa: CATSLRRQGRRSTIYF; CDR3nt: TGTGCCACCAGCCTCAGGCGACAGGGGAGGCGTAGCACCATATATTTT; d_gene: TRBD1; abundance: few; v_gene: TRBV15; j_gene: TRBJ1-3
CDR3aa: CVMPVDTEAFF; CDR3nt: TGTGTCATGCCAGTGGACACTGAAGCTTTCTTT; d_gene: -; abundance: few; v_gene: TRBV28; j_gene: TRBJ1-1
CDR3aa: CAISAGRQGVNEQFF; CDR3nt: TGTGCCATCAGTGCAGGGAGGCAAGGGGTCAATGAGCAGTTCTTC; d_gene: -; abundance: -; v_gene: TRBV10-3; j_gene: TRBJ2-1
CDR3aa: CASSFQTGGSGANVLTF; CDR3nt: TGTGCCAGCAGCTTTCAGACAGGGGGTTCTGGGGCCAACGTCCTGACTTTC; d_gene: TRBD1; abundance: -; v_gene: TRBV7-9; j_gene: TRBJ2-6